This T cell receptor (beta chain) was retrieved from a study of cytomegalovirus exposure and HLA in healthy donors. PCR primers comprised 60 Vbeta and 13 Jbeta primers. Produced via immunoSEQ multiplex PCR; TCRdb's table is partial and in-frame only. Seen here are under 300,000 clones, 81% observed once, and the top ten hold around 8.3%. The CDR3 extends over 16 amino acids. V trimming: 4 bases; J trimming: 0 bases; junction bases outside the gene matches: 8. CDR1 SGHNT and CDR2 YYREEE come from the germline V gene (reference sequence). The sequence was collected from a woman in her fifties or sixties in good health and CMV-seropositive. This chain connects TRBV5-4 to TRBJ2-7; 9 positions agree with TRBD2. The sequencing sample was made of PBMCs. The chain's CDR3 is CASSGGTSSSSYEQYF. DNA for the CDR3: TGTGCCAGCAGCGGAGGGACTAGCAGCAGCTCCTACGAGCAGTACTTC.